Sequencing of this T cell receptor beta chain was carried out in a study of blood T cell repertoires in COVID-19. Assay: immunoSEQ multiplex PCR; the TCRdb copy retains only in-frame clones and omits some. This sample yields nearly 350,000 clones, of which over 75% are seen a single time; roughly 1% belongs to the top ten. Each participant's cohort was designated according to participant-reported clinical history. Trimming removed 8 bases from V and 1 base from J, with 24 bases in between. The CDR3 loop spans 19 amino acids. The germline gives CDR1 LNHDA, CDR2 SQIVND (reference sequence). The receptor was derived from a woman aged 30 to 39 who had recovered from COVID-19. J is TRBJ2-6 and V is TRBV19; D is possibly TRBD2 (7 bases). Material for sequencing was PBMCs or T cells enriched from blood (not recorded which). The CDR3 region is CASSPPRGAKGSGANVLTF. CDR3 coding DNA: TGTGCCAGTTCCCCCCCCCGGGGGGCTAAGGGGTCTGGGGCCAACGTCCTGACTTTC.